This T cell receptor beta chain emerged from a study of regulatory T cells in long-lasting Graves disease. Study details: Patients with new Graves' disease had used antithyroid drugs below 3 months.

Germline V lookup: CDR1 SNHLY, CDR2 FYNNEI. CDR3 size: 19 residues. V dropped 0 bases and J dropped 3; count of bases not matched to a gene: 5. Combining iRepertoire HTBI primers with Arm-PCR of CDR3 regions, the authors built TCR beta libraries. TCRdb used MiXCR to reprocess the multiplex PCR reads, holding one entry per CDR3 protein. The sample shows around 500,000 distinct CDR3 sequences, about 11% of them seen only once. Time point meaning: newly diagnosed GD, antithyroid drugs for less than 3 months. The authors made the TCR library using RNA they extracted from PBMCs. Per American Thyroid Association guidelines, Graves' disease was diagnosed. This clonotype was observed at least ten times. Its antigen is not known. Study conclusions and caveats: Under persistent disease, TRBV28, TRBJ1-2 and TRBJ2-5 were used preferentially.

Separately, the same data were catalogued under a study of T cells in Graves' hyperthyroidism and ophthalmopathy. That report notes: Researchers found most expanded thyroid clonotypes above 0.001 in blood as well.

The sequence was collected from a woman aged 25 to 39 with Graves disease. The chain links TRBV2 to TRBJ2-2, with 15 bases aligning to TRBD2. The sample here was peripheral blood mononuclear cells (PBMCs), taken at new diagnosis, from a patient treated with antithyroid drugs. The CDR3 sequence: CASSEAGLAGGADTGELFF. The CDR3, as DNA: TGTGCCAGCAGTGAAGCGGGACTAGCGGGAGGTGCCGACACCGGGGAGCTGTTTTTT.